The following is a T cell receptor beta chain sequence with its context. What it binds is not known. TCRdb called the reads again in MiXCR, with one record for every CDR3 protein. The table has hundreds of thousands of distinct CDR3 sequences, 25% to 35% seen once. This entry is derived from a study of T cell repertoires in cytomegalovirus infection. Study in general: Selected CMV epitopes included recently identified HLA-C-restricted ones as well as well-studied HLA-B-restricted ones. Study-wide points: Frequencies of public TCR beta families were cumulated, and this identified carriers of CMV plus the relevant HLA. HLA-C-restricted CMV clonotypes gave the most frequent clonotype in two of eight donors.

The CDR3 loop spans 13 amino acids. CDR1 and CDR2 from the germline V gene are DFQATT and SNEGSKA (reference sequence). V was shortened by 6 bases and J by 2 bases, with 13 bases between the two germline ends. The specimen comprised cultured PBMCs, sampled from culture after CMV antigen stimulation. This TCR was recovered from a human donor in good health (CMV status not recorded). Some clones in this sample may be carry-over from other donors' samples. The chain couples TRBV20-1 to TRBJ1-2; no reliable D call. CDR3 sequence: CSALNQPNYGYTF. The CDR3, as DNA: TGCAGTGCCCTTAATCAACCCAACTATGGCTACACCTTC.